This TCR beta chain derives from a study of long-term antiretroviral therapy in people with HIV. Per the germline V gene, CDR1 is MDHEN and CDR2 is SYDVKM. The CDR3 has 15 amino acids. V shed 5 bases and J 3 bases; nucleotides not matched to a gene: 9. It was version v3.0 of the immunoSEQ assay that was run at survey level. This table comes from immunoSEQ multiplex PCR, and its TCRdb copy is limited to in-frame clones, with some not included. Among about 29,000 clones listed, 95% were seen once. The TCR was taken from a young man with HIV. The chain uses TRBV28 and TRBJ2-7; TRBD2 matches 8 bases. The sample was unsorted PBMCs, taken 5.3 years after starting antiretroviral therapy. The CDR3 reads CASSIPREGDYEQYF. The CDR3 DNA reads as TGTGCCAGCAGTATACCCCGGGAGGGAGACTACGAGCAGTACTTC.